Each of the 25 T cell receptor beta chains below was sequenced from the same sample in a study of control samples from healthy donors and cancer patients. Assay: immunoSEQ multiplex PCR; the TCRdb copy retains only in-frame clones and omits some. The sample carries 150,000 to 200,000 clones, approximately 92% recorded once. The sequencing sample was made of blood. The receptors were gathered from a man younger than 30 in good health.

V usage is TRBV10-3 and J usage is TRBJ1-2; maybe TRBD1 (5 bases). Germline V gives CDR1 ENHRY, CDR2 SYGVKD. The CDR3 contains 14 residues. The ends were cut back, 2 bases at V and 4 bases at J, with 11 bases in the middle. The CDR3 is CAISEKQGSYGYTF. In DNA, the CDR3 is TGTGCCATCAGTGAGAAGCAGGGCAGCTATGGCTACACCTTC.

This clone was seen once. The V gene is TRBV15, the J gene TRBJ2-5; no firm D call. The V end was cut by 0 bases, the J end by 3 bases, with 11 bases between. Germline-derived CDR1 and CDR2 are LNHNV and YYDKDF (reference sequence). This CDR3 comprises 15 residues. CDR3 DNA: TGTGCCACCAGCAGAGATCGCACGGCTGAAGAGACCCAGTACTTC. Translated: CATSRDRTAEETQYF. Full variable domain (remainder filled in from reference TRBV15 and TRBJ2-5): DAMVIQNPRYQVTQFGKPVTLSCSQTLNHNVMYWYQQKSSQAPKLLFHYYDKDFNNEADTPDNFQSRRPNTSFCFLDIRSPGLGDTAMYLCATSRDRTAEETQYFGPGTRLLVL.

The V and J genes are TRBV10-3 and TRBJ2-3; no clear D. CDR1 is ENHRY, CDR2 SYGVKD, per germline. CDR3 length: 15 amino acids. Trimming took 0 bases from V and 0 from J, leaving 7 bases between them. CDR3 region: CAISESSVSTDTQYF. In DNA form, the CDR3 reads TGTGCCATCAGTGAGTCTTCGGTGAGCACAGATACGCAGTATTTT.

The genes are TRBV28 and TRBJ1-5, with D possibly matching TRBD1 (6 bases). This CDR3 comprises 14 residues. Germline CDR1 MDHEN, CDR2 SYDVKM. V was pared by 4 bases and J by 6 bases, with 13 bases between. The CDR3 DNA is TGTGCCAGCAGTTCAACAGGGCGGGGTCAGCCCCAGCATTTT. Its protein product is CASSSTGRGQPQHF.

The CDR3 reads CASSSQGSSYNEQFF. In DNA form, the CDR3 reads TGTGCCAGCAGCTCTCAAGGAAGCTCCTACAATGAGCAGTTCTTC. The chain couples TRBV7-8 to TRBJ2-1; D remains ambiguous. The V gene's germline CDR1 is SGHVS and CDR2 FQNEAQ. V lost 4 bases to trimming and J lost 0 bases, with 10 bases between them. The CDR3 consists of 15 residues.

V gene TRBV6-1 combines with J gene TRBJ2-6, with D unclear. This CDR3 region has 17 residues. Looked up from germline, CDR1 is MNHNS and CDR2 is SASEGT. Trimming pared 3 bases from V and 2 bases from J, leaving 14 bases between. The CDR3: CASSESYWNTGANVLTF. The CDR3, as DNA: TGTGCCAGCAGTGAGTCATATTGGAATACTGGGGCCAACGTCCTGACTTTC.

The chain uses TRBV30 and TRBJ1-5; a weak D match, TRBD1 (6 bases). V lost 5 bases and J lost 3, with 14 bases in between. The germline V gene encodes CDR1 GTSNPN and CDR2 SVGIG (reference sequence). The CDR3 contains 14 residues. In nucleotides, the CDR3 is TGTGCCTGGGGGGGCTCCACGGCCAATCAGCCCCAGCATTTT. Residues: CAWGGSTANQPQHF.

J is TRBJ1-2 and V is TRBV29-1; D is ambiguous. The ends were cut back, 7 bases at V and 4 bases at J, with 16 bases in the middle. Germline values: CDR1 SQVTM, CDR2 ANQGSEA. CDR3 length: 13 residues. CDR3 in amino acids: CSATDGNFYGYTF. CDR3 nucleotides: TGCAGCGCCACGGACGGAAATTTCTATGGCTACACCTTC.

This sequence joins TRBV15 and TRBJ2-7; no reliable D call. Per germline, CDR1 LNHNV and CDR2 YYDKDF (reference sequence). V was shortened by 0 bases and J by 4 bases, with 4 bases between the two germline ends. The CDR3 length is 12 residues. CDR3 sequence: CATSREGYEQYF. The CDR3, as DNA: TGTGCCACCAGCAGAGAAGGATACGAGCAGTACTTC. The whole variable domain, filled in from reference TRBV15 and TRBJ2-7, reads DAMVIQNPRYQVTQFGKPVTLSCSQTLNHNVMYWYQQKSSQAPKLLFHYYDKDFNNEADTPDNFQSRRPNTSFCFLDIRSPGLGDTAMYLCATSREGYEQYFGPGTRLTVT.

J is TRBJ1-5 and V is TRBV15, with D possibly matching TRBD1 (5 bases). The CDR3 extends over 13 amino acids. Germline V gene lookup returns CDR1 LNHNV and CDR2 YYDKDF (reference sequence). Trimming removed 7 bases at V and 11 bases at J, with 18 bases between. The CDR3 sequence: CATTPNGARAQHF. The CDR3, as DNA: TGTGCCACCACCCCCAATGGGGCAAGGGCCCAGCATTTT.

The chain recombines TRBV3-1 (or the pseudogene TRBV3-2) with TRBJ1-4, with 9 positions matching TRBD1. This CDR3 contains 15 residues. The ends lost 4 bases at V and 4 bases at J; junction bases unmatched: 4. Germline CDR1 and CDR2: LGHDT and YNNKEL (reference sequence). As DNA, the CDR3 is TGTGCCAGCAGCCGTCGGACAGGGGTTAATGAAAAACTGTTTTTT. Protein: CASSRRTGVNEKLFF.

J is TRBJ2-4 and V is TRBV3-1 (or the pseudogene TRBV3-2); possible D gene TRBD1, 6 bases. Germline CDR1 is LGHDT and CDR2 is YNNKEL (reference sequence). The CDR3 spans 15 residues. V lost 4 bases, J lost 9 bases, and 19 bases lay in between. The chain's CDR3 is CASSPPRQGLGIQYF. The CDR3 DNA follows: TGTGCCAGCAGCCCTCCCCGGCAGGGGCTGGGCATTCAGTACTTC.

On this clone itself: In the same sample, other DNA sequences code for this CDR3. CDR3 region: CASSWGGGPSGANVLTF. The CDR3 DNA reads as TGTGCCAGCAGTTGGGGTGGGGGTCCCTCTGGGGCCAACGTCCTGACTTTC. This chain joins TRBV27 and TRBJ2-6; D possibly matches TRBD1 or TRBD2 (5 bases each). Trimming cost V 4 bases and J 0 bases, with 13 bases left between them. The CDR3 runs 17 residues. The V gene's germline CDR1 is MNHEY and CDR2 SMNVEV (reference sequence).

There are a few counts of this clone. The rearrangement links TRBV7-8 to TRBJ2-5, with 9 nucleotides matching TRBD2. Germline CDR1 is SGHVS and CDR2 is FQNEAQ. This CDR3 contains 17 residues. V shed 5 bases, J shed 5 bases, and the junction held 15 bases outside the gene matches. The CDR3 DNA sequence: TGTGCCAGCAGCCCCGGGCTATTGGCGGGGGGGCACGAGACCCAGTACTTC. Translation: CASSPGLLAGGHETQYF.

The genes are TRBV11-2 and TRBJ2-1; 13 bases line up with TRBD2. Germline values: CDR1 SGHAT, CDR2 FQNNGV. CDR3 length: 15 residues. The J segment lost 9 bases and the V segment lost 4 bases, leaving 6 bases of the junction unmatched. Written as DNA, the CDR3 is TGTGCCAGCAGCTATACTAGCGGGGGGGCCAGTGAGCAGTTCTTC. Protein: CASSYTSGGASEQFF.

V usage is TRBV25-1 and J usage is TRBJ2-3, with 12 bases identical to TRBD1. Germline assignment: CDR1 MGHDK and CDR2 SYGVNS. J was trimmed by 1 base and V by 6 bases; bases with no gene match: 2. The CDR3 is made up of 15 amino acids. CDR3 nucleotides: TGTGCCAGCAGAGGGGACAGGGGGCGCACAGATACGCAGTATTTT. Amino acid sequence: CASRGDRGRTDTQYF.

The rearrangement links TRBV6-6 to TRBJ2-5; possible D gene TRBD1, 5 bases. The CDR3 has 13 amino acids. V was cut by 3 bases and J by 5 bases, with 10 bases left in between. Per the germline V gene, CDR1 is MNHNY and CDR2 is SVGAGI (reference sequence). The CDR3 DNA is TGTGCCAGCAGTTATGGGCAGGGCGAGACCCAGTACTTC. This gives the protein CASSYGQGETQYF.

The chain recombines TRBV29-1 with TRBJ2-1, with D hard to call. The germline CDR1 and CDR2 sequences are SQVTM and ANQGSEA. V was cut by 7 bases and J by 10 bases, with 11 bases left in between. The CDR3 has 10 amino acids. The CDR3 sequence is CSGKIGEQFF. The DNA of the CDR3 is TGCAGCGGGAAGATAGGGGAGCAGTTCTTC.

This clone was recorded once. V gene TRBV9 combines with J gene TRBJ1-2, with 7 bases lining up with TRBD1. The length of the CDR3 is 15 residues. Germline CDR1 SGDLS, CDR2 YYNGEE. Trimming at V came to 3 bases and at J to 4 bases, leaving 9 bases not matched to a gene. CDR3 nucleotides: TGTGCCAGCAGCGGGACAGGCCTTGATCCCTATGGCTACACCTTC. Its protein product is CASSGTGLDPYGYTF.

This rearrangement joins TRBV4-1 to TRBJ2-5; TRBD2 might be the D (6 bases). The CDR3 is 16 residues long. With 1 base removed from V and 2 bases from J, the gap between germline ends came to 14 bases. Germline CDR1 MGHRA, CDR2 YSYEKL. CDR3 bases: TGCGCCAGCAGCCAAGGCTCGGGGACTTCTCAAGAGACCCAGTACTTC. It specifies CASSQGSGTSQETQYF.

The chain has TRBV2 and TRBJ2-5, with D perhaps matching TRBD2 (5 bases). The CDR3 is 12 amino acids. CDR1 and CDR2 (germline): SNHLY, FYNNEI. The V end lost 11 bases, the J end lost 5 bases, and 15 bases lay between the germline ends. This CDR3 reads CACARRPETQYF. In DNA, the CDR3 is TGTGCCTGCGCAAGGAGGCCGGAGACCCAGTACTTC.

V usage is TRBV13 and J usage is TRBJ2-2; 8 bases map to TRBD2. V was clipped by 4 bases and J by 3 bases; unmatched bases: 13. Germline V gene data show CDR1 as PRHDT and CDR2 as FYEKMQ (reference sequence). There are 18 residues in the CDR3. The CDR3 DNA reads as TGTGCCAGCAGCTCCTGGACTAGCCTAAAGCCAGACACCGGGGAGCTGTTTTTT. Translating it yields CASSSWTSLKPDTGELFF.

The CDR3 sequence is CASSLGVSYEQYF. The CDR3 bases are TGCGCCAGCAGCCTGGGAGTTTCCTACGAGCAGTACTTC. J is TRBJ2-7 and V is TRBV5-1; D is possibly TRBD2 (5 bases). The ends were cut back, 4 bases at V and 1 base at J, with 9 bases in the middle. The CDR3 is 13 residues long. Per the germline V gene, CDR1 is SGHRS and CDR2 is YFSETQ.

The CDR3 DNA sequence: TGTGCCACCAGTGATACGGGACAGAACACCGGGGAGCTGTTTTTT. It translates to CATSDTGQNTGELFF. This chain uses TRBV24-1 with TRBJ2-2; a possible D gene is TRBD1 (6 bases). There are 15 residues in the CDR3. The germline V gene has CDR1 KGHDR and CDR2 SFDVKD. V lost 3 bases to trimming and J lost 1 base, with 8 bases between them.

The chain is built from TRBV5-6 and TRBJ2-7; D is possibly TRBD1 (5 bases). The CDR3 extends over 14 amino acids. Trimming removed 0 bases at V and 3 bases at J, with 10 bases between. Germline-derived CDR1 and CDR2 are SGHDT and YYEEEE. The CDR3: CASSLGYQGYEQYF. For the CDR3, the DNA is TGTGCCAGCAGCTTGGGTTACCAGGGCTACGAGCAGTACTTC.